Detailed here is one TCR beta chain. As yet, its antigen is unknown. The sample comes from a study of shared clonotypes between healthy human individuals. At the level of the study: Three plates were used per donor for CD4 naive, three for CD4 memory, two for CD8 naive and one for CD8 memory. Whole-study findings and limits: The authors expected sequencing depth to affect clonotype sharing among donors.

Method: immunoSEQ multiplex PCR; TCRdb's copy keeps in-frame clones and lacks some. The sample records about 2.1 million clones, approximately 94% being singletons. CDR1 is ENHRY, CDR2 SYGVKD, per germline. After removal of 3 bases from V and 2 bases from J, the junction contained 5 bases not matched to a gene. This CDR3 has 15 amino acids. Naivety among CD8 cells was defined by CD45RO negativity and positive CCR7 selection, thereby excluding terminally differentiated effector memory CD45RA+ cells. V and J are TRBV10-3 and TRBJ2-3; 7 bases map to TRBD1. The TCR was taken from a man between 18 and 35 years old in good health. Some clones in this sample may be carry-over from other donors' samples. Sequencing used naive CD8+ T cells from PBMCs. This CDR3 is CAISERGPDTDTQYF. CDR3 in DNA: TGTGCCATCAGTGAAAGGGGGCCCGACACAGATACGCAGTATTTT.